Below, 5 T cell receptor beta chains from the same sample are listed, as sequenced in a study of early T cells in non-severe SARS-CoV-2 infection. Via MiXCR, TCRdb re-called the 5' RACE reads, giving one row per CDR3 protein. The table lists about 69,000 distinct CDR3 sequences, roughly 10% of them singletons. The sample was whole blood. These TCRs come from an adult who was a healthcare worker with PCR-confirmed SARS-CoV-2 infection or an uninfected control (not recorded which).

This clonotype was recorded many times. This chain uses TRBV29-1 with TRBJ1-2, with a possible D match to TRBD1 (6 bases). There are 16 residues in the CDR3. V was pared by 2 bases and J by 6 bases, with 22 bases between. CDR1 is SQVTM and CDR2 is ANQGSEA in the germline V gene. The CDR3, as DNA: TGCAGCGTTGAAAAATGGGGGACACCAGATTTTGATGGCTACACCTTC. As protein: CSVEKWGTPDFDGYTF.

The genes are TRBV5-1 and TRBJ2-3; tentatively, D is TRBD2 (6 bases). The ends were cut back, 2 bases at V and 6 bases at J, with 16 bases in the middle. From germline, CDR1 is SGHRS and CDR2 YFSETQ. The CDR3 contains 15 residues. The CDR3: CASSFYSVSGDTQYF. The CDR3, as DNA: TGCGCCAGCAGCTTTTACTCGGTGAGCGGGGATACGCAGTATTTT.

Concerning this clonotype: A junction boundary mismatches the germline segment, possibly from a read error. CDR3 DNA sequence: TGTGCCAGCAGCTTAGCAGGACTAGCGCTAGCCCAAAACATTCAGTACTTC. Its protein product is CASSLAGLALAQNIQYF. This sequence joins TRBV11-2 and TRBJ2-4; TRBD2 agrees at 9 bases. Germline CDR1 is SGHAT and CDR2 is FQNNGV. This CDR3 is built from 17 residues.

This clonotype has at least ten counts. The rearrangement joins TRBV11-2 to TRBJ2-1; 11 bases match TRBD1. In germline, CDR1 is SGHAT, CDR2 FQNNGV. This CDR3 has 17 residues. Trimming took 5 bases from V and 8 from J; bases not matched to a gene: 14. CDR3 in amino acids: CASSPRNPGQGADEQFF. The DNA for the CDR3 is TGTGCCAGCAGCCCCCGTAATCCAGGACAGGGGGCAGATGAGCAGTTCTTC.

As for this clonotype: Just one base apart from a much larger clone, this may be a read error. This chain connects TRBV29-1 to TRBJ1-1; no firm D call. Germline-derived CDR1 and CDR2 are SQVTM and ANQGSEA. The CDR3 extends over 13 amino acids. CDR3 nucleotide sequence: TGCACCGTTGACCGGGCAGGGAACACTGAAGCTTTCTTT. It translates to CTVDRAGNTEAFF.